The clone carrying this T cell receptor (beta chain) has just a few counts. This specimen comes from a study of T cells in Graves' hyperthyroidism and ophthalmopathy. RNA transcripts gave rise to amplified TCR beta CDR3 regions. Carried out on the TCR CDR3, a first-round RT-PCR used the HTBI primer set. TCRdb reprocessed the multiplex PCR reads with MiXCR, giving one entry per CDR3 protein. The table has about 300,000 distinct CDR3 sequences, approximately 18% seen once. There are 11 residues in the CDR3. Germline V gene lookup returns CDR1 DFQATT and CDR2 SNEGSKA (reference sequence). The clonotype comes from a man aged 50 or older with Graves' ophthalmopathy. V usage is TRBV20-1 and J usage is TRBJ2-4, with D unclear. Sequenced: blood. In DNA form, the CDR3 reads TGCAGCCCCCGACTCAAAAACATTCAGTACTTC. This encodes CSPRLKNIQYF.